The T cell receptor beta chain described here comes from a study of early T cells in non-severe SARS-CoV-2 infection. Study background: Sequencing used unsorted whole-blood bulk RNA, so chains lack pairing.

Notes on the study in general: Using VDJdb, the matching emphasized anti-spike CD8 responses while missing private and CD4 specificities.

This clonotype was seen ten or more times. The antigen is undetermined. Trimming pared 2 bases from V and 0 bases from J, leaving 10 bases between. This CDR3 comprises 16 residues. Germline lookup yields CDR1 LNHNV and CDR2 YYDKDF (reference sequence). Attached unique molecular identifiers marked individual cDNA molecules. MiXCR, applied by TCRdb to the 5' RACE reads, yields one record per CDR3 protein. The table shows 75,000 to 100,000 distinct CDR3 sequences, with about 15% occurring only once. Sequencing used whole blood. The genes are TRBV15 and TRBJ2-2, with D hard to call. The sequence came from an adult who was a healthcare worker with PCR-confirmed SARS-CoV-2 infection or an uninfected control (not recorded which). The CDR3 loop reads CATSRLEQPNTGELFF. The CDR3 nucleotides are TGTGCCACCAGCAGATTGGAACAGCCGAACACCGGGGAGCTGTTTTTT. Full variable domain (rest looked up from reference TRBV15 and TRBJ2-2): DAMVIQNPRYQVTQFGKPVTLSCSQTLNHNVMYWYQQKSSQAPKLLFHYYDKDFNNEADTPDNFQSRRPNTSFCFLDIRSPGLGDTAMYLCATSRLEQPNTGELFFGEGSRLTVL.